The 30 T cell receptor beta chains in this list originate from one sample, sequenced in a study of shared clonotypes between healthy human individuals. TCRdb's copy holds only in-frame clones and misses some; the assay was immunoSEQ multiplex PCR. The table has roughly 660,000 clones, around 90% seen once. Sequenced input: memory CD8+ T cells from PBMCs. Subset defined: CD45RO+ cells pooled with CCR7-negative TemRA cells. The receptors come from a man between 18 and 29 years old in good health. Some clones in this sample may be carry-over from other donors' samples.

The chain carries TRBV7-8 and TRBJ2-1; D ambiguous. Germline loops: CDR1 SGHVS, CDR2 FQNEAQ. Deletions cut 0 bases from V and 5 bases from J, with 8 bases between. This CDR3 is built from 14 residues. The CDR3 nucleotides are TGTGCCAGCAGCTTAGCGCTGGTAAACAATGAGCAGTTCTTC. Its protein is CASSLALVNNEQFF.

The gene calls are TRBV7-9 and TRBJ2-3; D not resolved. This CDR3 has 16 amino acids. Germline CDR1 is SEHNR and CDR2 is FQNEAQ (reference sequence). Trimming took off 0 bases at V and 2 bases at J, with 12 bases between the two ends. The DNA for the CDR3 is TGTGCCAGCAGCTTAGCGGTCCTTTCTCCCACAGATACGCAGTATTTT. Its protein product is CASSLAVLSPTDTQYF. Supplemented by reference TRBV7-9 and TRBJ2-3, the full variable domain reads DTGVSQNPRHKITKRGQNVTFRCDPISEHNRLYWYRQTLGQGPEFLTYFQNEAQLEKSRLLSDRFSAERPKGSFSTLEIQRTEQGDSAMYLCASSLAVLSPTDTQYFGPGTRLTVL.

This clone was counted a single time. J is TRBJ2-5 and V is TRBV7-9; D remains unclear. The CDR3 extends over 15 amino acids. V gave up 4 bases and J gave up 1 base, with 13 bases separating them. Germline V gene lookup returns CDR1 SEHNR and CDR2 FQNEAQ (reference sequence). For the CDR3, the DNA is TGTGCCAGCAGCTCTACCCACGCGTCCCAAGAGACCCAGTACTTC. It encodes CASSSTHASQETQYF.

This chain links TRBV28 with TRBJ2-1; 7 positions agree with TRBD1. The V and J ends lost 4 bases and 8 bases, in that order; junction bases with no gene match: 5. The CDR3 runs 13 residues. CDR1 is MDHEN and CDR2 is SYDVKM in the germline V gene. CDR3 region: CASSYPRGYEQFF. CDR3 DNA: TGTGCCAGCAGTTACCCCAGGGGGTATGAGCAGTTCTTC.

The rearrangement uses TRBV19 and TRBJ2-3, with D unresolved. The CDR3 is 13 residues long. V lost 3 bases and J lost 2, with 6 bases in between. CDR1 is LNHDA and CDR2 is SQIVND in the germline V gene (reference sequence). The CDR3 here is CASSISATDTQYF. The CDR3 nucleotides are TGTGCCAGTAGTATTTCGGCCACAGATACGCAGTATTTT.

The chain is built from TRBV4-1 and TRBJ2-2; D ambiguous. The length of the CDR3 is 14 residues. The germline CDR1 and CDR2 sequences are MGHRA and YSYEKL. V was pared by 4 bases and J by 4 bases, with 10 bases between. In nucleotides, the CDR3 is TGCGCCAGCAGCCTACGTAGGGCCACCGGGGAGCTGTTTTTT. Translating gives CASSLRRATGELFF.

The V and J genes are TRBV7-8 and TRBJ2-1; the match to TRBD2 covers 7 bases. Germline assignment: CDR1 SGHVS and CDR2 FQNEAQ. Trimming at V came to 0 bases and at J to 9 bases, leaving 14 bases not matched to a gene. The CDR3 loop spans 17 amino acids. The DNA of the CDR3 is TGTGCCAGCAGCTTAGCCGGAAACGGGAGGTTGGGGGTTGAGCAGTTCTTC. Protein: CASSLAGNGRLGVEQFF.

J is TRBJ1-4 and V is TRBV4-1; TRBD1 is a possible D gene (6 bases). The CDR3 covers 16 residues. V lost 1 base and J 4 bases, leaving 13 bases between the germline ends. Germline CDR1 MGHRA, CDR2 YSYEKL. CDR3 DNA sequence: TGCGCCAGCAGCCAAGTGGGGGGCGTGGGTAATGAAAAACTGTTTTTT. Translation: CASSQVGGVGNEKLFF.

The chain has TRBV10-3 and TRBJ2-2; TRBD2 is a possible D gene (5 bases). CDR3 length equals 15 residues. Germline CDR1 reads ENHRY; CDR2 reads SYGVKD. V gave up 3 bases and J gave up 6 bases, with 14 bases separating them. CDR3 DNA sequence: TGTGCCATCAGTGATTCTCGGGTGAGGGCCGGGGAGCTGTTTTTT. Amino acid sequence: CAISDSRVRAGELFF.

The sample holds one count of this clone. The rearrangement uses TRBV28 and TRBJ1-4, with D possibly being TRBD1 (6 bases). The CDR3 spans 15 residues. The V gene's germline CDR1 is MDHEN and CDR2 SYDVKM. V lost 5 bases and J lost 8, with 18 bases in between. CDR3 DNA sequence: TGTGCCAGCAGTATACTCCGGGGCAGGGGAGAAAAACTGTTTTTT. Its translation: CASSILRGRGEKLFF.

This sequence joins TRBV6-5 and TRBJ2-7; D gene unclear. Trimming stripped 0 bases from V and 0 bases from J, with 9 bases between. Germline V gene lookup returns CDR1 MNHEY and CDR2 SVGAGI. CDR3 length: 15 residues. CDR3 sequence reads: CASSYSIASSYEQYF. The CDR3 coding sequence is TGTGCCAGCAGTTACTCGATCGCATCCTCCTACGAGCAGTACTTC.

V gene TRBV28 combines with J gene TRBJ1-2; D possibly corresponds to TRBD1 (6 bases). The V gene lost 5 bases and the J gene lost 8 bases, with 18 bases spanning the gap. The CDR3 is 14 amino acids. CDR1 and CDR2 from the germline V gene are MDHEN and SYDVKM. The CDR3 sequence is CASSPITGFVGYTF. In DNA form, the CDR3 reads TGTGCCAGCAGTCCGATAACAGGGTTCGTGGGCTACACCTTC.

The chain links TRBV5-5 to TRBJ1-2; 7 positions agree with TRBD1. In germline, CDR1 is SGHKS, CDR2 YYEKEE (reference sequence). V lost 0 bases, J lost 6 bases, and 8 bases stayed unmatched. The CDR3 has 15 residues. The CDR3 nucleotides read TGTGCCAGCAGCTTGGACAGGGGATCGGGTAATGGCTACACCTTC. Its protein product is CASSLDRGSGNGYTF. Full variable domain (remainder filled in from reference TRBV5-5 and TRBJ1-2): DAGVTQSPTHLIKTRGQQVTLRCSPISGHKSVSWYQQVLGQGPQFIFQYYEKEERGRGNFPDRFSARQFPNYSSELNVNALLLGDSALYLCASSLDRGSGNGYTFGSGTRLTVV.

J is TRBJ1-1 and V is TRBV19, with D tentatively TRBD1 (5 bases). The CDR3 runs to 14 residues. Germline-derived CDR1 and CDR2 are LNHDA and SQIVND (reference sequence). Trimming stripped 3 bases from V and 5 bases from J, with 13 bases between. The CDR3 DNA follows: TGTGCCAGTAGTATCTGGGGCGAAACGACTGAAGCTTTCTTT. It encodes CASSIWGETTEAFF.

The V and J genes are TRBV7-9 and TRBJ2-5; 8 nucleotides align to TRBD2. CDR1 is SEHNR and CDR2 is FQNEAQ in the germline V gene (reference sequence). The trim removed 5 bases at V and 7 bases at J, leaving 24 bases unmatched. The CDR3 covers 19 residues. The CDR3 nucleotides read TGTGCCAGCAGCCGAAGCGTAAGCGGGAGAACCGCCTCCCCAGGGACCCAGTACTTC. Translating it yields CASSRSVSGRTASPGTQYF.

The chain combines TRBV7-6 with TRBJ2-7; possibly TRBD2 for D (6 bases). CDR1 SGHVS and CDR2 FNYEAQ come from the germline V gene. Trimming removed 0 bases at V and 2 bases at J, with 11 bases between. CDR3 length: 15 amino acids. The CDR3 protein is CASSLAAGYTYEQYF. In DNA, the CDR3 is TGTGCCAGCAGCTTAGCGGCGGGATATACCTACGAGCAGTACTTC. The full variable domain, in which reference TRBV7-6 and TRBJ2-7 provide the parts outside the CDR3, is GAGVSQSPRYKVTKRGQDVALRCDPISGHVSLYWYRQALGQGPEFLTYFNYEAQQDKSGLPNDRFSAERPEGSISTLTIQRTEQRDSAMYRCASSLAAGYTYEQYFGPGTRLTVT.

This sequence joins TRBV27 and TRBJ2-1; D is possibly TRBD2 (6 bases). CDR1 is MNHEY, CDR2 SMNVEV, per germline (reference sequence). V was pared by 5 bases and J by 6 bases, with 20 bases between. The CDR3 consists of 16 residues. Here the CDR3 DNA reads TGTGCCAGCAGTACCAACCGGGACTCTGGGATCAATGAGCAGTTCTTC. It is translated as CASSTNRDSGINEQFF.

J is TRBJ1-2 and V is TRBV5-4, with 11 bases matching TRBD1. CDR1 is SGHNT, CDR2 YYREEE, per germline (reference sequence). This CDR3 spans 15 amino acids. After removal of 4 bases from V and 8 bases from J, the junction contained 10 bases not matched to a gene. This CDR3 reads CASSLAGQGGGGYTF. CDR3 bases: TGTGCCAGCAGCCTGGCGGGACAGGGGGGCGGCGGCTACACCTTC.

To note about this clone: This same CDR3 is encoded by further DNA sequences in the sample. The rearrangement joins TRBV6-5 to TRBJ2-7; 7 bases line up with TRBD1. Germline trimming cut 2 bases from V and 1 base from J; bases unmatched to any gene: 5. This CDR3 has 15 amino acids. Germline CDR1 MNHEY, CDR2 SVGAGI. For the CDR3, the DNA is TGTGCCAGCAGTTACGGAGCAGGGGGTTCCTACGAGCAGTACTTC. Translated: CASSYGAGGSYEQYF.

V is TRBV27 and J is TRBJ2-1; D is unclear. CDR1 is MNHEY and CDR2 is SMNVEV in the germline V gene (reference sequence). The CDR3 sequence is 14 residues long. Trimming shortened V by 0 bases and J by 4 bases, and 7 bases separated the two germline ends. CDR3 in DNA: TGTGCCAGCAGTTTATCGCCTAGATACAATGAGCAGTTCTTC. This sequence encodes CASSLSPRYNEQFF.

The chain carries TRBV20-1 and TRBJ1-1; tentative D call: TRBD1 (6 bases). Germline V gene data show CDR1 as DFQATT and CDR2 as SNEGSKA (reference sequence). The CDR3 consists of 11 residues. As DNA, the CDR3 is TGCAGCCGGATTCTTGACAGGGAAGCTTTCTTT. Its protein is CSRILDREAFF.

The CDR3 region is CASSSGQGGDEQYF. The DNA for the CDR3 is TGCGCCAGCAGCTCGGGACAGGGAGGCGACGAGCAGTACTTC. The chain carries TRBV5-1 and TRBJ2-7; the match to TRBD1 covers 9 bases. The length of the CDR3 is 14 residues. V gave up 3 bases and J gave up 5 bases; unmatched junction bases: 6. Germline loops: CDR1 SGHRS, CDR2 YFSETQ.

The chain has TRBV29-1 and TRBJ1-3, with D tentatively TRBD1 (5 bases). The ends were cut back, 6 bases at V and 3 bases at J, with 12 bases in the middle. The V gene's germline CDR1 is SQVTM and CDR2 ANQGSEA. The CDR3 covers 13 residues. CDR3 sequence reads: CSVGGGFGNTIYF. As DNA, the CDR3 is TGCAGCGTGGGGGGGGGTTTTGGAAACACCATATATTTT.

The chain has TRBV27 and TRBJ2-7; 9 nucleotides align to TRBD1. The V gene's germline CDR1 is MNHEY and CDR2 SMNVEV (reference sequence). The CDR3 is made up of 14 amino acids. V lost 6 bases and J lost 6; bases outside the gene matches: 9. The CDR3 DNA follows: TGTGCCAGCAGCCCGGGACAGGGCTTTTTCGAGCAGTACTTC. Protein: CASSPGQGFFEQYF.

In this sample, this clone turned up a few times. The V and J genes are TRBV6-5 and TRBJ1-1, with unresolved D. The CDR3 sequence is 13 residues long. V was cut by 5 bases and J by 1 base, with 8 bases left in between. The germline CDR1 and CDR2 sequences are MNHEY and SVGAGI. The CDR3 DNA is TGTGCCAGCAGTCTGCGGACGAACACTGAAGCTTTCTTT. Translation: CASSLRTNTEAFF.

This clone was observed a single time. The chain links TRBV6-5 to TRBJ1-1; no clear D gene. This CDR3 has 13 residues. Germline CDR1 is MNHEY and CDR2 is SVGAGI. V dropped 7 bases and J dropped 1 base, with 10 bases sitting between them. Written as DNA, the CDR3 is TGTGCCAGCACGAGGAAGACGAACACTGAAGCTTTCTTT. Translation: CASTRKTNTEAFF.

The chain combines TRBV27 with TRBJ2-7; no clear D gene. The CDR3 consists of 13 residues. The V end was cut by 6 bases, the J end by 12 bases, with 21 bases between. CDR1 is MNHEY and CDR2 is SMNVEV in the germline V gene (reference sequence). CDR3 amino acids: CASSWRSSAGAYF. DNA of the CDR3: TGTGCCAGCAGCTGGCGGTCGAGCGCTGGTGCGTACTTC.

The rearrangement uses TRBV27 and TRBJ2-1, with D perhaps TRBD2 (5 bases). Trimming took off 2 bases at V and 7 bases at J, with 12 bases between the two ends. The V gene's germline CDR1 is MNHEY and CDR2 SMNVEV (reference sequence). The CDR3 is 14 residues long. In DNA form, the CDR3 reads TGTGCCAGCAGTTTACCAGGCGGGTGGAATGAGCAGTTCTTC. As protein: CASSLPGGWNEQFF.

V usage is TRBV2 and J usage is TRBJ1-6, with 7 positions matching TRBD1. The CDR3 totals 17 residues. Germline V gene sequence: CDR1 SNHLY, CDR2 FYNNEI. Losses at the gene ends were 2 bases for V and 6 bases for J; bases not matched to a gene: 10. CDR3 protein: CASSEYAGGSSNSPLHF. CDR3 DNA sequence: TGTGCCAGCAGTGAATACGCAGGGGGAAGTAGTAATTCACCCCTCCACTTT.

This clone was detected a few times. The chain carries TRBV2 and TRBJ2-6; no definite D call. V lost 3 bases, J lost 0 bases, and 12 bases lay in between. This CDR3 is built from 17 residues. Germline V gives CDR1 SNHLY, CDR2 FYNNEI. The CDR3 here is CASSEQRFPSGANVLTF. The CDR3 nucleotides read TGTGCCAGCAGTGAGCAACGGTTCCCCTCTGGGGCCAACGTCCTGACTTTC.